This T cell receptor (beta chain) came from a study of somatic mutations in cytotoxic T cells in rheumatoid arthritis. Overall study context: There were some V beta antibody-stained T-cell populations flow-sorted at nearly 100% purity, and these included V beta1+ cells sequenced for TCRB.

In the case of this clone: Its antigen remains unidentified.

Broader study findings: The study found that the largest CD8+ clone exceeded 20% of CD8+ cells in about an eighth of the roughly 65 patients.

V gave up 10 bases and J gave up 10 bases; unmatched junction bases: 12. Germline V CDR1 and CDR2: MNHEY, SMNVEV (reference sequence). The CDR3 is 15 residues long. Sequencing was performed with immunoSEQ multiplex PCR; in TCRdb, only in-frame clones are kept and a portion is missing. The table has fewer than 20,000 clones, over 70% seen once. The sequence came from a man aged 55 to 70 in good health. The sample consisted of CD8+ T cells sorted from blood. V usage is TRBV27 and J usage is TRBJ2-1; 14 bases align to TRBD2. The DNA of the CDR3 is TGTGCCACCTTACCGGGACTAGCGGGAGTTGCCGAGCAGTTCTTC. Residues: CATLPGLAGVAEQFF.